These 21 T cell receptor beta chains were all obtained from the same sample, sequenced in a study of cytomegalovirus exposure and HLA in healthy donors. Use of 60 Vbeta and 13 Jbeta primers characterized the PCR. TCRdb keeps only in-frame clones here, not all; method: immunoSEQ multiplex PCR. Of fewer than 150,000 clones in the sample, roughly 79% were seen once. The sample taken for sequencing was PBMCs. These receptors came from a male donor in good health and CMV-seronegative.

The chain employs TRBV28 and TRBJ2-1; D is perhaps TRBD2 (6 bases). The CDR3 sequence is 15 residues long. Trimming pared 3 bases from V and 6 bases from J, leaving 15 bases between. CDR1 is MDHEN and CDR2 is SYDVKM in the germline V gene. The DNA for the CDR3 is TGTGCCAGCAGTTTCCCCGGGGGAAGCGGCAATGAGCAGTTCTTC. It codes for CASSFPGGSGNEQFF.

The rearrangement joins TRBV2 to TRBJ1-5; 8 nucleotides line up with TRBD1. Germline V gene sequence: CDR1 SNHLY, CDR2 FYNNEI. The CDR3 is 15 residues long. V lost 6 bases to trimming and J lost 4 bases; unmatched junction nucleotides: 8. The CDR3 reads CASSTGTGRNQPQHF. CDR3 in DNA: TGTGCCAGCAGCACCGGGACAGGCCGGAATCAGCCCCAGCATTTT.

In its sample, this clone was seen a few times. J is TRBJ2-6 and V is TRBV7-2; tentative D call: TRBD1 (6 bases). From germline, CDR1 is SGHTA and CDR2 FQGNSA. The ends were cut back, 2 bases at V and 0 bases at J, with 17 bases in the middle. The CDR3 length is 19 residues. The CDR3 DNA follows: TGTGCCAGCAGCTTAACACAGGGAAGTGTATCCTCTGGGGCCAACGTCCTGACTTTC. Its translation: CASSLTQGSVSSGANVLTF.

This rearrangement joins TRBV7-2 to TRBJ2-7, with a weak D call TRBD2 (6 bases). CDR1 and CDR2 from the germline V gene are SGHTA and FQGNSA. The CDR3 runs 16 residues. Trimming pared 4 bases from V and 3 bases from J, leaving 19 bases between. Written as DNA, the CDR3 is TGTGCCAGCAGCTCATCGTTGATAGCGGCATACTACGAGCAGTACTTC. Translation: CASSSSLIAAYYEQYF. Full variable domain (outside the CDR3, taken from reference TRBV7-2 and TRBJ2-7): GAGVSQSPSNKVTEKGKDVELRCDPISGHTALYWYRQSLGQGLEFLIYFQGNSAPDKSGLPSDRFSAERTGGSVSTLTIQRTQQEDSAVYLCASSSSLIAAYYEQYFGPGTRLTVT.

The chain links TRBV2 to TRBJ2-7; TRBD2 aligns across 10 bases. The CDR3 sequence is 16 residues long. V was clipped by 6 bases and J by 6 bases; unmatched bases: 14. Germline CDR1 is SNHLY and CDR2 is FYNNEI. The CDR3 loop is CASRYSLAGDMGEQYF. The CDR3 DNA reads TGTGCCAGCAGATATAGTCTAGCGGGAGATATGGGCGAGCAGTACTTC. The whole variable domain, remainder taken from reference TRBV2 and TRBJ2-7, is EPEVTQTPSHQVTQMGQEVILRCVPISNHLYFYWYRQILGQKVEFLVSFYNNEISEKSEIFDDQFSVERPDGSNFTLKIRSTKLEDSAMYFCASRYSLAGDMGEQYFGPGTRLTVT.

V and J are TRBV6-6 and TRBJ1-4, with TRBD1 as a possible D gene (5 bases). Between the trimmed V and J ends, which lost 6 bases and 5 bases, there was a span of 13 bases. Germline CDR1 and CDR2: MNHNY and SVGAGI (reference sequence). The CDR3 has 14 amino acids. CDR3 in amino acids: CASRNQGGNEKLFF. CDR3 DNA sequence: TGTGCCAGCAGAAACCAGGGAGGGAATGAAAAACTGTTTTTT.

CDR3 sequence reads: CASSLNPLTGLNNQPQHF. The CDR3 DNA sequence: TGTGCCAGCAGCTTGAACCCCTTGACAGGGTTAAACAATCAGCCCCAGCATTTT. The chain couples TRBV7-6 to TRBJ1-5, with 7 bases identical to TRBD1. The CDR3 is 18 amino acids. The J segment lost 3 bases and the V segment lost 3 bases, leaving 14 bases of the junction unmatched. Per germline, CDR1 SGHVS and CDR2 FNYEAQ.

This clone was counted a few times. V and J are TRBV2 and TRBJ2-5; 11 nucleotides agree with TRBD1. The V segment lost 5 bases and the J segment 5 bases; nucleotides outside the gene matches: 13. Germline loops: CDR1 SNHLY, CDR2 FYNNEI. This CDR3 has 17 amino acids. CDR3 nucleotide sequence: TGTGCCAGCAGTCTTATAGCCGGGACAGGGGGTACGGAGACCCAGTACTTC. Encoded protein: CASSLIAGTGGTETQYF.

CDR3 in DNA: TGTGCCAGCAGTTACCGTCCCCGGGAAAATTCACCCCTCCACTTT. It translates to CASSYRPRENSPLHF. The chain recombines TRBV6-5 with TRBJ1-6; D is unclear. Germline V gene sequence: CDR1 MNHEY, CDR2 SVGAGI. V lost 2 bases and J lost 7, with 12 bases in between. The length of the CDR3 is 15 residues.

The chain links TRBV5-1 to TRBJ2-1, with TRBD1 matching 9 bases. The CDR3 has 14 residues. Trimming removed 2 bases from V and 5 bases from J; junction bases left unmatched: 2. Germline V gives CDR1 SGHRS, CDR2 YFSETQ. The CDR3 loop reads CASSLDRGDNEQFF. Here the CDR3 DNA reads TGCGCCAGCAGCTTAGACAGGGGGGACAATGAGCAGTTCTTC.

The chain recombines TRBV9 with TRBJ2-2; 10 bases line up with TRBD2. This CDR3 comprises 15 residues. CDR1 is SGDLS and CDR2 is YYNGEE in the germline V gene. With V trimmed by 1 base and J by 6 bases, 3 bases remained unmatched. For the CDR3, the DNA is TGTGCCAGCAGCGTATTAAGCGGGGGGGCCGGGGAGCTGTTTTTT. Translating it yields CASSVLSGGAGELFF. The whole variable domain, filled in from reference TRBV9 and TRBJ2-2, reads DSGVTQTPKHLITATGQRVTLRCSPRSGDLSVYWYQQSLDQGLQFLIQYYNGEERAKGNILERFSAQQFPDLHSELNLSSLELGDSALYFCASSVLSGGAGELFFGEGSRLTVL.

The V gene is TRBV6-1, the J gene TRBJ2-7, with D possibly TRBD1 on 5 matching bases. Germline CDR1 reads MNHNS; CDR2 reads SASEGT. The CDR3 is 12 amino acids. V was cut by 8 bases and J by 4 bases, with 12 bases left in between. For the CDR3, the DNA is TGTGCCAGCCTGTCCCAGGGTTACGAGCAGTACTTC. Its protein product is CASLSQGYEQYF.

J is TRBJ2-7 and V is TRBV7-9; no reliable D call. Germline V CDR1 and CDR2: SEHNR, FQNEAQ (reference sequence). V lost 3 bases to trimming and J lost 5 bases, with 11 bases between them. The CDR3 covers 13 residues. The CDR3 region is CASSFLAVNEQYF. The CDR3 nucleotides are TGTGCCAGCAGCTTCCTGGCGGTCAACGAGCAGTACTTC.

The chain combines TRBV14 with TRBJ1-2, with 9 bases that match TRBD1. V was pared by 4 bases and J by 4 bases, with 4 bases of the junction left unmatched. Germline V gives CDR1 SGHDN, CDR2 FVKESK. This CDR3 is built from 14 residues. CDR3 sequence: CASSPTTGGYGYTF. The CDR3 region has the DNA TGTGCCAGCAGCCCCACGACAGGGGGCTATGGCTACACCTTC.

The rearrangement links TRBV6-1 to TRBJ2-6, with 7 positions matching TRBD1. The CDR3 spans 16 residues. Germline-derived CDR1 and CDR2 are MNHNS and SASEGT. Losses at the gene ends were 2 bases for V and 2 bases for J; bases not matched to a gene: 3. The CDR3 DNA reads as TGTGCCAGCAGTGAAATTACAGGGGCTGGGGCCAACGTCCTGACTTTC. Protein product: CASSEITGAGANVLTF.

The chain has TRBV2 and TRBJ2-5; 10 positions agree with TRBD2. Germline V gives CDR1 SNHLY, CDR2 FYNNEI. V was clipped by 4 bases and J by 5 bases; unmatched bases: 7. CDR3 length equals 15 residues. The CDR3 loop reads CASSGEAGGVETQYF. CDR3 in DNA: TGTGCCAGCAGTGGGGAAGCGGGGGGGGTCGAGACCCAGTACTTC.

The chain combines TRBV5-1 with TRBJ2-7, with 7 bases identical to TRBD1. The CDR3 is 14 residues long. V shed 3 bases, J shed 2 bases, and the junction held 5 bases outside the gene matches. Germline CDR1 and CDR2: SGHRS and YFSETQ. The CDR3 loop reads CASSYETGAYEQYF. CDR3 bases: TGCGCCAGCAGCTACGAAACAGGGGCCTACGAGCAGTACTTC.

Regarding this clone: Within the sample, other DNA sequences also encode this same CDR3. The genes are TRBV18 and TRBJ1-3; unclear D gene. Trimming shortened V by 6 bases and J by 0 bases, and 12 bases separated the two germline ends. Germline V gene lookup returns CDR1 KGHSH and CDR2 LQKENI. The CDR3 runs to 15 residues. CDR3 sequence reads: CASSPTAVSGNTIYF. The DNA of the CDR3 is TGTGCCAGCTCGCCAACAGCGGTCTCTGGAAACACCATATATTTT.

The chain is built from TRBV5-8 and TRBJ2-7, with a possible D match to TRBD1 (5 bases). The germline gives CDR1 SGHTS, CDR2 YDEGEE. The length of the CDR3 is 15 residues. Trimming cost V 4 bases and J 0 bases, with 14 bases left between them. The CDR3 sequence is CASSLSRGISYEQYF. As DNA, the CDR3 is TGTGCCAGCAGCCTATCTAGGGGAATCTCCTACGAGCAGTACTTC.

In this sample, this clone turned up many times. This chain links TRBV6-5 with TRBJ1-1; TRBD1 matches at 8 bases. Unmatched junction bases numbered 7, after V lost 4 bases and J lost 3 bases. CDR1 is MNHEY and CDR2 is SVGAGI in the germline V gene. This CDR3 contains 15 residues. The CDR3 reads CASSLEGQVYTEAFF. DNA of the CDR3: TGTGCCAGCAGTTTAGAGGGACAGGTCTACACTGAAGCTTTCTTT.

The CDR3 DNA is TGTGCCAGCAGCGTAGCAGGGTGGGACTATGGCTACACCTTC. Its translation: CASSVAGWDYGYTF. V gene TRBV9 combines with J gene TRBJ1-2, with a weak D call TRBD1 (5 bases). The ends were cut back, 0 bases at V and 3 bases at J, with 9 bases in the middle. This CDR3 has 14 amino acids. Germline V CDR1 and CDR2: SGDLS, YYNGEE.